These 13 T cell receptor beta chains share one sample of origin, sequenced in a study of control samples from healthy donors and cancer patients. This table comes from immunoSEQ multiplex PCR, and its TCRdb copy is limited to in-frame clones, with some not included. The sample lists tens of thousands of clones, about 87% occurring once. Sequencing was done on a sample of blood. The receptors come from a woman aged 70-85 years in good health.

This chain joins TRBV11-3 and TRBJ2-1, with 12 bases lining up with TRBD2. This CDR3 has 15 amino acids. Germline V gene data show CDR1 as SGHNT and CDR2 as YENEEA. With 5 bases clipped from V and 8 bases from J, the junction kept 7 bases outside the gene matches. CDR3 nucleotide sequence: TGTGCCAGCAGCACGACTAGCGGGAGCCTTGATGAGCAGTTCTTC. Amino acid sequence: CASSTTSGSLDEQFF.

The table lists this clone with a few counts. In DNA, the CDR3 is TGCAGCGTTGAGTTTCCGGGGTCCACTGAAGCTTTCTTT. Its protein is CSVEFPGSTEAFF. This chain joins TRBV29-1 and TRBJ1-1; D unclear. The CDR3 runs to 13 residues. V was shortened by 3 bases and J by 4 bases, with 12 bases between the two germline ends. Germline V CDR1 and CDR2: SQVTM, ANQGSEA.

The genes are TRBV18 and TRBJ1-2; the D gene is possibly TRBD1 (5 bases). The CDR3 spans 15 residues. V dropped 8 bases and J dropped 3 bases, with 19 bases sitting between them. The germline CDR1 and CDR2 sequences are KGHSH and LQKENI. The CDR3 sequence is CASQESREGDYGYTF. The CDR3 nucleotides are TGTGCCAGCCAAGAAAGTAGGGAAGGGGACTATGGCTACACCTTC.

The chain carries TRBV2 and TRBJ2-6; 8 bases are a match to TRBD1. The length of the CDR3 is 18 residues. In germline, CDR1 is SNHLY, CDR2 FYNNEI. V dropped 6 bases and J dropped 0; count of bases not matched to a gene: 10. The DNA of the CDR3 is TGTGCCAGCAGCGAGGGACAGGCTATAGGCTCTGGGGCCAACGTCCTGACTTTC. Translation gives CASSEGQAIGSGANVLTF.

V is TRBV7-2 and J is TRBJ1-5; D possibly corresponds to TRBD1 (6 bases). CDR1 is SGHTA and CDR2 is FQGNSA in the germline V gene. V lost 2 bases and J 3 bases, leaving 11 bases between the germline ends. The CDR3 is 15 amino acids. Written as DNA, the CDR3 is TGTGCCAGCAGCTTATGGACAGACTCCAATCAGCCCCAGCATTTT. It codes for CASSLWTDSNQPQHF. The full variable domain, in which reference TRBV7-2 and TRBJ1-5 provide the parts outside the CDR3, is GAGVSQSPSNKVTEKGKDVELRCDPISGHTALYWYRQSLGQGLEFLIYFQGNSAPDKSGLPSDRFSAERTGGSVSTLTIQRTQQEDSAVYLCASSLWTDSNQPQHFGDGTRLSIL.

This clone was counted once. The CDR3 DNA is TGTGCCAGCAGCATAGGGACAGGGGAACCGGGATTCTCTGGAAACACCATATATTTT. It codes for CASSIGTGEPGFSGNTIYF. J is TRBJ1-3 and V is TRBV5-6, with 10 positions matching TRBD1. V trimming: 4 bases; J trimming: 0 bases; junction bases outside the gene matches: 13. CDR1 SGHDT and CDR2 YYEEEE come from the germline V gene. This CDR3 region has 19 residues.

The chain combines TRBV19 with TRBJ1-4, with D possibly TRBD1 on 6 matching bases. The ends were cut back, 4 bases at V and 8 bases at J, with 11 bases in the middle. This CDR3 has 13 amino acids. CDR1 is LNHDA and CDR2 is SQIVND in the germline V gene (reference sequence). Written as DNA, the CDR3 is TGTGCCAGTAGTACGGACAGAGAGGAAAAACTGTTTTTT. Its translation is CASSTDREEKLFF.

The V gene is TRBV7-9, the J gene TRBJ2-1, with a tentative D call TRBD1 (5 bases). The CDR3 runs to 17 residues. Germline V lookup: CDR1 SEHNR, CDR2 FQNEAQ (reference sequence). Trimming took 5 bases from V and 7 from J, leaving 24 bases between them. In DNA, the CDR3 is TGTGCCAGCAGCCCGCTCCCCAGGGCGCGGAAGGCGAATGAGCAGTTCTTC. Its protein product is CASSPLPRARKANEQFF.

V gene TRBV30 combines with J gene TRBJ1-1, with D maybe TRBD1 (6 bases). The CDR3 length is 15 residues. Trimming removed 2 bases from V and 2 bases from J, with 15 bases in between. In germline, CDR1 is GTSNPN, CDR2 SVGIG (reference sequence). The CDR3 region is CAWSIFGQPNTEAFF. For the CDR3, the DNA is TGTGCCTGGAGTATTTTTGGACAGCCCAACACTGAAGCTTTCTTT. The whole variable domain, filled in from reference TRBV30 and TRBJ1-1, reads SQTIHQWPATLVQPVGSPLSLECTVEGTSNPNLYWYRQAAGRGLQLLFYSVGIGQISSEVPQNLSASRPQDRQFILSSKKLLLSDSGFYLCAWSIFGQPNTEAFFGQGTRLTVV.

The chain employs TRBV30 and TRBJ1-6; no reliable D call. V was pared by 3 bases and J by 3 bases, with 12 bases between. The CDR3 consists of 15 residues. In germline, CDR1 is GTSNPN, CDR2 SVGIG (reference sequence). The CDR3 DNA sequence: TGTGCCTGGAGCCGGGGAAGCCGCTATAATTCACCCCTCCACTTT. It yields the protein CAWSRGSRYNSPLHF.

V is TRBV5-1 and J is TRBJ2-4; 10 bases map to TRBD2. The germline gives CDR1 SGHRS, CDR2 YFSETQ. Unmatched junction bases numbered 6, after V lost 0 bases and J lost 0 bases. The CDR3 runs to 18 residues. The CDR3: CASSLELAGGLAKNIQYF. The CDR3 DNA reads as TGCGCCAGCAGCTTGGAGTTAGCGGGAGGTTTAGCCAAAAACATTCAGTACTTC.

The genes are TRBV6-5 and TRBJ1-5; D may be TRBD1 (5 bases). This CDR3 region has 13 residues. Trimming took off 8 bases at V and 3 bases at J, with 11 bases between the two ends. From germline, CDR1 is MNHEY and CDR2 SVGAGI. Written as DNA, the CDR3 is TGTGCCAGCTTAGACAGCCACAATCAGCCCCAGCATTTT. Protein product: CASLDSHNQPQHF.

The genes are TRBV6-6 and TRBJ1-3; D gene unclear. V lost 6 bases and J 9 bases, leaving 12 bases between the germline ends. The germline gives CDR1 MNHNY, CDR2 SVGAGI (reference sequence). CDR3 length: 12 amino acids. The CDR3 coding sequence is TGTGCCAGCAGCCCGCTGGTGGGCACCATATATTTT. It is translated as CASSPLVGTIYF.